This paragraph covers one TCR beta chain sequence. The antigen remains undetermined. The source of the sample is a study of cytomegalovirus exposure and HLA in healthy donors. Overall study results and limits: Researchers catalogued under 200 TCR beta chains as cytomegalovirus-associated. TCR beta chains associated with HLA were, in a later analysis, more clonally expanded than equally common others. A later analysis by the authors found several of the most significant clusters apparently linked to common viral pathogens.

Looked up from germline, CDR1 is KGHSH and CDR2 is LQKENI. The CDR3 contains 19 residues. The V and J ends lost 1 base and 2 bases, in that order; junction bases with no gene match: 14. PCR employed 60 Vbeta and 13 Jbeta primers. Sequencing was performed with immunoSEQ multiplex PCR; in TCRdb, only in-frame clones are kept and a portion is missing. The sample includes 250,000 or so clones, roughly four fifths seen only once; the top ten take roughly 7.4%. Sequenced material: PBMCs. The source of this sequence is an older woman in good health and CMV-seropositive. V and J are TRBV18 and TRBJ1-5, with 7 bases matching TRBD1. The CDR3 reads CASSPRFTTRTGGNQPQHF. In DNA form, the CDR3 reads TGTGCCAGCTCACCACGGTTTACTACACGTACAGGGGGCAATCAGCCCCAGCATTTT.